These 12 T cell receptor beta chains came from one sample sequenced in a study of blood T cell repertoires in COVID-19 (dated by TCRdb to the early 2020s). Receptor libraries were prepared by the immunoSEQ multiplex PCR assay. TCRdb limited this immuneACCESS table to in-frame rearrangements with V and J called. A share of clones is missing; checked studies link under half to unresolved V genes, and the rest is unexplained. Counted in this sample were about 180,000 clones; 70% to 90% of them appeared once. Jointly, the top ten make up around 21% of the sample. Sequences were obtained from peripheral blood. The receptors were sampled from a man aged 70-80 years with active or convalescent COVID-19.

The chain recombines TRBV5-4 with TRBJ2-3; tentatively, D is TRBD2 (6 bases). This CDR3 spans 16 amino acids. V was cut by 1 base and J by 1 base, with 13 bases left in between. CDR1 is SGHNT and CDR2 is YYREEE in the germline V gene (reference sequence). Here the CDR3 reads CASSLSGGFRTDTQYF. As DNA, the CDR3 is TGTGCCAGCAGCTTGAGCGGAGGGTTTCGCACAGATACGCAGTATTTT.

The chain carries TRBV7-9 and TRBJ2-7; 9 bases are a match to TRBD2. Unmatched junction bases numbered 11, after V lost 10 bases and J lost 7 bases. The length of the CDR3 is 13 residues. Germline CDR1 reads SEHNR; CDR2 reads FQNEAQ (reference sequence). CDR3 in amino acids: CATGPAGGREQYF. The CDR3 nucleotides read TGTGCCACCGGGCCAGCGGGAGGAAGAGAGCAGTACTTC.

This clone has just one count. The gene calls are TRBV5-1 and TRBJ2-7, with D perhaps matching TRBD1 (7 bases). The CDR3 consists of 16 residues. With 0 bases removed from V and 4 bases from J, the gap between germline ends came to 17 bases. From germline, CDR1 is SGHRS and CDR2 YFSETQ. The CDR3 loop is CASSLVTGDSPYEQYF. Here the CDR3 DNA reads TGCGCCAGCAGCTTGGTGACGGGGGACAGCCCTTACGAGCAGTACTTC.

V gene TRBV11-2 combines with J gene TRBJ2-7; 11 bases line up with TRBD1. The CDR3 consists of 16 residues. Per germline, CDR1 SGHAT and CDR2 FQNNGV. V shed 1 base and J 2 bases; nucleotides not matched to a gene: 4. The DNA of the CDR3 is TGTGCCAGCAGCTTAGCTCGGACAGGGGGCACCTACGAGCAGTACTTC. This gives the protein CASSLARTGGTYEQYF.

This rearrangement joins TRBV5-4 to TRBJ2-7, with 7 positions matching TRBD2. V shed 6 bases and J 1 base; nucleotides not matched to a gene: 4. The CDR3 has 13 amino acids. The germline V gene encodes CDR1 SGHNT and CDR2 YYREEE (reference sequence). In DNA, the CDR3 is TGTGCCAGCAACCTGGGGGGGTCCTACGAGCAGTACTTC. It specifies CASNLGGSYEQYF.

The V gene is TRBV7-2, the J gene TRBJ1-2, with TRBD1 matching over 11 bases. Germline V lookup: CDR1 SGHTA, CDR2 FQGNSA. Losses at the gene ends were 2 bases for V and 8 bases for J; bases not matched to a gene: 16. The CDR3 spans 18 residues. This chain's CDR3 is CASSLKIFGTGGLVGYTF. CDR3 DNA sequence: TGTGCCAGCAGCTTAAAAATATTCGGGACAGGGGGTTTAGTCGGCTACACCTTC.

V is TRBV11-2 and J is TRBJ1-2; 9 nucleotides agree with TRBD1. The V and J ends lost 5 bases and 8 bases, in that order; junction bases with no gene match: 12. The CDR3 runs to 15 residues. CDR1 SGHAT and CDR2 FQNNGV come from the germline V gene. CDR3 sequence: CASSLLSGTGTGYTF. CDR3 DNA sequence: TGTGCCAGCAGCCTTCTTTCCGGGACAGGGACGGGCTACACCTTC.

The rearrangement uses TRBV11-2 and TRBJ1-4; D remains unclear. The CDR3 is 13 amino acids. Germline values: CDR1 SGHAT, CDR2 FQNNGV. V gave up 5 bases and J gave up 8 bases, with 12 bases separating them. This CDR3 reads CASSPQFGEKLFF. Here the CDR3 DNA reads TGTGCCAGCAGCCCGCAGTTTGGCGAAAAACTGTTTTTT. Together with reference TRBV11-2 and TRBJ1-4, the CDR3 gives the full variable domain: EAGVAQSPRYKIIEKRQSVAFWCNPISGHATLYWYQQILGQGPKLLIQFQNNGVVDDSQLPKDRFSAERLKGVDSTLKIQPAKLEDSAVYLCASSPQFGEKLFFGSGTQLSVL.

A note on this clone: One junction end does not reproduce the germline sequence, and a read error may be involved. This chain joins TRBV6-5 and TRBJ1-5, with D unresolved. The CDR3 consists of 14 residues. Germline V CDR1 and CDR2: MNHEY, SVGAGI. CDR3 nucleotide sequence: TGTGCCAGCAGTTCGCAGGAGGAAGCGGGCGTTTTTTATTTT. Translating it yields CASSSQEEAGVFYF.

This sequence joins TRBV19 and TRBJ2-3; weak D call: TRBD2 (5 bases). CDR3 length: 14 amino acids. Trimming took 2 bases from V and 8 from J, leaving 14 bases between them. Germline loops: CDR1 LNHDA, CDR2 SQIVND (reference sequence). CDR3 residues: CASSISSERRTQYF. The CDR3, as DNA: TGTGCCAGTAGTATAAGTAGCGAGAGGCGTACGCAGTATTTT.

The V call is TRBV6-1, the J call TRBJ1-6, with D possibly matching TRBD1 (6 bases). Trimming removed 4 bases at V and 7 bases at J, with 17 bases between. Germline CDR1 reads MNHNS; CDR2 reads SASEGT. The CDR3 runs to 16 residues. CDR3 in amino acids: CASSVGRGGKNSPLHF. CDR3 bases: TGTGCCAGCAGTGTGGGGAGAGGGGGAAAAAATTCACCCCTCCACTTT.

This clone was seen a handful of times. The chain has TRBV5-1 and TRBJ1-4; D unclear. The V end was cut by 1 base, the J end by 3 bases, with 10 bases between. The CDR3 has 15 residues. CDR1 is SGHRS, CDR2 YFSETQ, per germline. CDR3 sequence reads: CASSLQPEANEKLFF. CDR3 bases: TGCGCCAGCAGCTTGCAACCAGAAGCTAATGAAAAACTGTTTTTT.